Only a few counts were recorded for the clone carrying this T cell receptor (beta chain). This entry is derived from a study of T cells after yellow fever vaccination. Each CDR3 protein gets one entry after TCRdb re-called the 5' RACE reads with MiXCR. The sample records roughly 120,000 distinct CDR3 sequences, around 7.7% being singletons. Looked up from germline, CDR1 is LGHNA and CDR2 is YSLEER. The CDR3 has 15 amino acids. Trimming removed 2 bases from V and 4 bases from J, with 14 bases in between. The sample here was CD4+ T cells sorted from PBMCs, taken roughly 10 days after the first yellow fever vaccination. This clonotype was sampled from a man between 18 and 35 years old who received the YFV17D yellow fever vaccine. The genes are TRBV4-3 and TRBJ2-5; D possibly uses TRBD1 or TRBD2 (5 bases each). The DNA for the CDR3 is TGCGCCAGCAGCCAAATGTCCGGGGCTGGAGAGACCCAGTACTTC. It specifies CASSQMSGAGETQYF.